Sequencing of this TCR beta chain was carried out in a study of shared clonotypes between healthy human individuals. Sorted-subset replicate PCRs used about 200 ng DNA, 25,000 to 30,000 T cell genomes. The protocol was immunoSEQ multiplex PCR, while the TCRdb copy is restricted to in-frame clones and leaves out a portion. The table records roughly 2.4 million clones, more than 90% of them present only once. Both subsets, CD45RA+ naive and CD45RA-negative memory, were split from the CD4+ cells. Turning to this clone: What it binds is not known.

Study conclusions and caveats: A handful of donors shared approximately 5% of their naive CD4 clonotypes. Memory subsets had estimated richness that was generally smaller than that of naive subsets.

The receptor was isolated from a man in his late teens or twenties in good health. Specimen: naive CD4+ T cells sorted from blood. Sample subset: CD45RA+ positively selected.

CDR3 bases: TGTGCCAGCAGTCGCCGGGACTCGGGTGCCTACGAGCAGTACTTC. It yields the protein CASSRRDSGAYEQYF. This chain links TRBV6-6 with TRBJ2-7; tentatively, D is TRBD2 (6 bases). Germline-derived CDR1 and CDR2 are MNHNY and SVGAGI (reference sequence). The V end lost 5 bases, the J end lost 2 bases, and 16 bases lay between the germline ends. This CDR3 spans 15 amino acids.